This T cell receptor beta chain was recovered during a study of cytomegalovirus exposure and HLA in healthy donors. In this sample, this clone turned up a few times. Its specificity is unknown. CDR1 and CDR2 from the germline V gene are KGHSH and LQKENI. This CDR3 contains 14 residues. The V gene lost 3 bases and the J gene lost 5 bases, with 13 bases spanning the gap. General study results and limits: An analysis that came later showed most CMV-associated TCR beta chains appearing HLA-restricted. Reportedly, TCR beta sequences accurately predicted HLA-A and HLA-B alleles in most subjects.

PCR was performed using 60 Vbeta and 13 Jbeta primers. The assay was immunoSEQ multiplex PCR, and TCRdb's table has in-frame clones only and misses some. The sample includes fewer than 200,000 clones, approximately 81% seen only once; the top ten take approximately 1.6%. The TCR originated in a male donor in good health and CMV-seronegative. The rearrangement joins TRBV18 to TRBJ2-5; the D is unclear. Sequencing input: PBMCs. DNA for the CDR3: TGTGCCAGCTCACCGTCCCTAGGAGTGGAGACCCAGTACTTC. Its translation is CASSPSLGVETQYF.